What follows describes a single TCR beta chain. This entry belongs to a study of T cell changes during pregnancy in multiple sclerosis. The V and J ends lost 1 base and 7 bases, in that order; junction bases with no gene match: 4. Per germline, CDR1 MNHEY and CDR2 SMNVEV (reference sequence). The CDR3 has 14 amino acids. Clones were read by immunoSEQ multiplex PCR, and TCRdb kept only the in-frame ones, dropping some. The sample has tens of thousands of clones; around 92% are singletons. Sequenced material: peripheral blood, taken before pregnancy. This sequence was found in a female donor with multiple sclerosis, enrolled in a pregnancy study. This chain joins TRBV27 and TRBJ1-2, with 9 positions matching TRBD1. The CDR3 nucleotides are TGTGCCAGCAGTTTATTAGGGACAGGGTTTGGCTACACCTTC. Amino acid sequence: CASSLLGTGFGYTF.